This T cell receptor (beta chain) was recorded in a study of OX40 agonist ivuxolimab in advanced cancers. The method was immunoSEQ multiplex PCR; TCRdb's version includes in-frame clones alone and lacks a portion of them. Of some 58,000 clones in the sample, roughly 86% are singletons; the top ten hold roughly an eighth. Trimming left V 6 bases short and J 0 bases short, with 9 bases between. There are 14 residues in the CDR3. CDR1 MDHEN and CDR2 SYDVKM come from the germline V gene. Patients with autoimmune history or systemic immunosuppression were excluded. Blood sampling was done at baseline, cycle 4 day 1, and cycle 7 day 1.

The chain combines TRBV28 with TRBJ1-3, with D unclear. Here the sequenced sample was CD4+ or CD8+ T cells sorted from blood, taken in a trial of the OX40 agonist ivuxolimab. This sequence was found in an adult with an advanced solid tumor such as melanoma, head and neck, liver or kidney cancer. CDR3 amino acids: CASRRPLSGNTIYF. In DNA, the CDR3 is TGTGCCAGCAGACGACCCCTCTCTGGAAACACCATATATTTT.